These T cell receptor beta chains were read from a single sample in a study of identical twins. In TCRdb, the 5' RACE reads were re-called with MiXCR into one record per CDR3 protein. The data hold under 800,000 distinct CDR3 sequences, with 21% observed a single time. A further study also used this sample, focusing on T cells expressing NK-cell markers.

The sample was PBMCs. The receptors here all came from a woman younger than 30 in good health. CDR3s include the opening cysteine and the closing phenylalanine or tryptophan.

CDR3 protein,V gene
CATSRVITDTQYF,TRBV15
CASSAEYQETQYF,TRBV2
CASSLDPGRGEQYF,TRBV11-2
CSVGQGGETQYF,TRBV29-1
CSAKGYEQYF,TRBV20-1
CASSPLDREDGYTF,TRBV5-1
CASSQTTGEYEKLFF,TRBV6-1
CSARAVEHVAKNIQYF,TRBV20-1
CASSSAGGVWEQFF,TRBV12-3/TRBV12-4
CASSQNAGGEPQHF,TRBV9
CASSFLKATGNTMNTEAFF,TRBV11-2
CASSLEIGTTQYF,TRBV7-8
CSARETDRTYEQYF,TRBV20-1
CATSRGKGSVYNEQFF,TRBV15
CASYGYGYTF,TRBV7-2